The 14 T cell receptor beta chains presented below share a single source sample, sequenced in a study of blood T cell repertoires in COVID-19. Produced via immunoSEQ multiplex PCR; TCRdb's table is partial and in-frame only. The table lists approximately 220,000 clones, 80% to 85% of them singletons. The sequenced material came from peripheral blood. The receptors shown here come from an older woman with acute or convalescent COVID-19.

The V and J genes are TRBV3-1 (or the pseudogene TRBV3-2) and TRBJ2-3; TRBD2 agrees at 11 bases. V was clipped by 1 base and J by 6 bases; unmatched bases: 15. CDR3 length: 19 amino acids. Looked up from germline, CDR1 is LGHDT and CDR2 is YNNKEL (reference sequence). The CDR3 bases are TGTGCCAGCAGCCAAGTGGACCGCGGTAGCGGGGGGGCATGTGATACGCAGTATTTT. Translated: CASSQVDRGSGGACDTQYF.

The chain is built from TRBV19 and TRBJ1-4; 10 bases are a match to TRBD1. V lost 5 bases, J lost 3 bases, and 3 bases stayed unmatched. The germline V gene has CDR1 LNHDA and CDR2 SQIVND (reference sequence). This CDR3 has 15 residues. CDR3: CASSEGQGPNEKLFF. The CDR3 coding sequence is TGTGCCAGTAGTGAGGGACAGGGGCCTAATGAAAAACTGTTTTTT.

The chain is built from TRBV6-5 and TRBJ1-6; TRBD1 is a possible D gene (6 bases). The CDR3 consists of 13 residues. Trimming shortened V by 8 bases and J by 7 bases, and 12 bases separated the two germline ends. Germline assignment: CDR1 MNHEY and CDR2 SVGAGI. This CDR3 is CASGTGKNSPLHF. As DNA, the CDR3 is TGTGCCAGCGGAACAGGGAAGAATTCACCCCTCCACTTT.

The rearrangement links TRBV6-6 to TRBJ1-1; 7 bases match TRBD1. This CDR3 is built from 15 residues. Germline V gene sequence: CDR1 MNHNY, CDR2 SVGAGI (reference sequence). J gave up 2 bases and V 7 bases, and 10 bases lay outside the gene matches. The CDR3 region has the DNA TGTGCCAGCATCAAACGGACAGGCCTCAACACTGAAGCTTTCTTT. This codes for CASIKRTGLNTEAFF.

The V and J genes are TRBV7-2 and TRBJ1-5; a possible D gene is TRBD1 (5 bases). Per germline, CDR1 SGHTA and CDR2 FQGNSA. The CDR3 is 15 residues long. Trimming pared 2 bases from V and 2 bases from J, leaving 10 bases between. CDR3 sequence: CASSLFQGGNQPQHF. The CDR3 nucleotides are TGTGCCAGCAGCTTATTCCAGGGTGGCAATCAGCCCCAGCATTTT.

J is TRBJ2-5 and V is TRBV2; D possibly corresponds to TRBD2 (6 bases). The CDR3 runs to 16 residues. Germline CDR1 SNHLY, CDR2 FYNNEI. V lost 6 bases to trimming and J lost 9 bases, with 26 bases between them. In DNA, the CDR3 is TGTGCCAGCAGCGTAGCCTGGATTGAAGATCGCGGGGCCCAGTACTTC. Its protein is CASSVAWIEDRGAQYF. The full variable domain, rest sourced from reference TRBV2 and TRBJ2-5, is EPEVTQTPSHQVTQMGQEVILRCVPISNHLYFYWYRQILGQKVEFLVSFYNNEISEKSEIFDDQFSVERPDGSNFTLKIRSTKLEDSAMYFCASSVAWIEDRGAQYFGPGTRLLVL.

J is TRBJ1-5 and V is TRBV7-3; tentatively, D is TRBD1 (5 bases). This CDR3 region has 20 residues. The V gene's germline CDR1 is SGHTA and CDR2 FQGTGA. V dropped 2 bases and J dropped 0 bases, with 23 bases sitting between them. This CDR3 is CASSLFKGCRARDSNQPQHF. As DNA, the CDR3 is TGTGCCAGCAGCTTATTTAAAGGATGCAGGGCGCGAGATAGCAATCAGCCCCAGCATTTT.

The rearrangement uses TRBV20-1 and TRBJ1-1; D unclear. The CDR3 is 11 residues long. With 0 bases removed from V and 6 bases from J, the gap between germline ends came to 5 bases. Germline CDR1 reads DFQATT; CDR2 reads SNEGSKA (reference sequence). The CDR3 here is CSARDIPEAFF. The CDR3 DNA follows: TGCAGTGCTAGAGATATTCCTGAAGCTTTCTTT.

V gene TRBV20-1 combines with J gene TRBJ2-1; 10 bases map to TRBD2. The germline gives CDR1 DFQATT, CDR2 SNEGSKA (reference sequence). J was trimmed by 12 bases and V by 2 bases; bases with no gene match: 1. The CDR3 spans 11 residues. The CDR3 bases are TGCAGTGCTAGAAGCGGGGGGGGGCAGTTCTTC. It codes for CSARSGGGQFF.

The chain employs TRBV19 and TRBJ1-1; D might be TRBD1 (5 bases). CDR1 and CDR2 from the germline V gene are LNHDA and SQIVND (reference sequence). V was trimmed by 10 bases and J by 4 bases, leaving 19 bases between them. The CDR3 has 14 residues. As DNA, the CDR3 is TGTGCCACCGGGGGACCGGGTTGGGTCACTGAAGCTTTCTTT. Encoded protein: CATGGPGWVTEAFF.

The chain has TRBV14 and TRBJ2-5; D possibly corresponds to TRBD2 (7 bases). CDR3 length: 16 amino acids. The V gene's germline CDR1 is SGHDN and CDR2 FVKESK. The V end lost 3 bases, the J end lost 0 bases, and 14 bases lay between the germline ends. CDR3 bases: TGTGCCAGCAGCCAGGGGGGGGGCCCGTACCAAGAGACCCAGTACTTC. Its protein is CASSQGGGPYQETQYF.

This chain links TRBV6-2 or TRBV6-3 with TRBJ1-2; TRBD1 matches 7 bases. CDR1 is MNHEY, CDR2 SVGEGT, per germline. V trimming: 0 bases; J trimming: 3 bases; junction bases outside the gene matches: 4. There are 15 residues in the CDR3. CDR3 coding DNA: TGTGCCAGCAGTTACTCGGCCAGGGGGGACTATGGCTACACCTTC. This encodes CASSYSARGDYGYTF.

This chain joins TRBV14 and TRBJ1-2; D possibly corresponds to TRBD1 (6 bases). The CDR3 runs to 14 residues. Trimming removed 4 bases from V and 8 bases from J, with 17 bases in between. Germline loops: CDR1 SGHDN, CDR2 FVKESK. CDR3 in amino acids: CASSPIGGLDGYTF. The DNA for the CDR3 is TGTGCCAGCAGCCCCATAGGGGGATTGGACGGCTACACCTTC.

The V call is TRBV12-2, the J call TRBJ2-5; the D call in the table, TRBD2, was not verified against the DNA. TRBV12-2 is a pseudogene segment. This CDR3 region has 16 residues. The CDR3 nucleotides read TGTGCAAGTCGCTACGGGGGGACTAGCGGGGTGGAGACCCAGTACTTC. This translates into CASRYGGTSGVETQYF.